Each of the 5 T cell receptor beta chains below was sequenced from the same sample in a study of OX40 agonist ivuxolimab in advanced cancers. The assay was immunoSEQ multiplex PCR, and TCRdb's table has in-frame clones only and misses some. Counted here are fewer than 70,000 clones, around 80% occurring once; the ten biggest clones make up 2% to 2.5%. This sample comprised CD4+ or CD8+ T cells sorted from blood, obtained in a trial of the OX40 agonist ivuxolimab. The receptors stem from an adult with an advanced solid tumor such as melanoma, head and neck, liver or kidney cancer.

This chain uses TRBV9 with TRBJ2-5, with no clear D. Trimming took 0 bases from V and 5 from J, leaving 8 bases between them. The CDR3 totals 13 residues. The germline V gene has CDR1 SGDLS and CDR2 YYNGEE. The CDR3: CASSVDRPETQYF. DNA of the CDR3: TGTGCCAGCAGCGTAGATCGACCGGAGACCCAGTACTTC.

This chain joins TRBV5-1 and TRBJ2-1, with D uncertain. The CDR3 covers 11 residues. Between the trimmed V and J ends, which lost 3 bases and 8 bases, there was a span of 6 bases. CDR1 is SGHRS, CDR2 YFSETQ, per germline. The CDR3 DNA reads as TGCGCCAGCAGCTACGTTGATGAGCAGTTCTTC. Protein: CASSYVDEQFF.

This clone showed up just once. The CDR3 DNA reads TGTGCCAGCAGCTTGGACAGTCAGGCTGGAAACACCATATATTTT. This encodes CASSLDSQAGNTIYF. V is TRBV5-4 and J is TRBJ1-3; no reliable D call. The V and J ends lost 0 bases and 2 bases respectively, with 9 bases between them. This CDR3 has 15 amino acids. CDR1 and CDR2 (germline): SGHNT, YYREEE (reference sequence).

The chain recombines TRBV7-2 with TRBJ2-2; D tentatively reads TRBD1 or TRBD2 (6 bases each). The CDR3 extends over 15 amino acids. V gave up 1 base and J gave up 1 base, with 7 bases separating them. Germline V CDR1 and CDR2: SGHTA, FQGNSA. CDR3 nucleotide sequence: TGTGCCAGCAGCTTAGAGGGGGGGAACACCGGGGAGCTGTTTTTT. Translated: CASSLEGGNTGELFF.

The J gene is TRBJ2-1, the V gene TRBV30, with 13 bases fitting TRBD2. Germline CDR1 GTSNPN, CDR2 SVGIG (reference sequence). V gave up 5 bases and J gave up 9 bases; unmatched junction bases: 10. The length of the CDR3 is 15 residues. The CDR3 coding sequence is TGTGCCTGGGACGTACTAGCGGGGGGGCCTGGTGAGCAGTTCTTC. The encoded protein is CAWDVLAGGPGEQFF.